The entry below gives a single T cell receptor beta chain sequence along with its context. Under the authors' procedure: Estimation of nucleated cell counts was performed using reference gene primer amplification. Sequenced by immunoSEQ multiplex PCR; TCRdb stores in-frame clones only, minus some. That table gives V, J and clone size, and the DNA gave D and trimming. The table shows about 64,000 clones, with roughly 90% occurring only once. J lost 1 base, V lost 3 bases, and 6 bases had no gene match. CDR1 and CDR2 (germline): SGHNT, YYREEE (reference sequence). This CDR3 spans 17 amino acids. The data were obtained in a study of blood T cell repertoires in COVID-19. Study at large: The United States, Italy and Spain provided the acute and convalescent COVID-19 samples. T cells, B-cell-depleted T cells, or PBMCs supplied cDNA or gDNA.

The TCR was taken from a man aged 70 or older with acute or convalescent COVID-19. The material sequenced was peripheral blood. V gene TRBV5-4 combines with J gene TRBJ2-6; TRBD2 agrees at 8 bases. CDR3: CASSSGTRRSGANVLTF. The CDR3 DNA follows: TGTGCCAGCAGCTCCGGGACTAGACGGTCTGGGGCCAACGTCCTGACTTTC.